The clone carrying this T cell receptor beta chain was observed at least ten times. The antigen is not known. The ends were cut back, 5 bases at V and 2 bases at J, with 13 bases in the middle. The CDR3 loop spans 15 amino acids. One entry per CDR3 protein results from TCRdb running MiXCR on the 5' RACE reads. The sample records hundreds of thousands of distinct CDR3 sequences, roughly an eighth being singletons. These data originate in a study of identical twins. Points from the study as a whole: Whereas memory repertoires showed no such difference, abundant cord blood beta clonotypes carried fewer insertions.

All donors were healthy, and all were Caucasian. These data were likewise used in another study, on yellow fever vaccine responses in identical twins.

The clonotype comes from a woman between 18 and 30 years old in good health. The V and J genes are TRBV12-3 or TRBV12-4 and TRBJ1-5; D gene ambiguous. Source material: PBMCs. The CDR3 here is CASSLRRGGNQPQHF. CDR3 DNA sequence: TGTGCCAGCAGTCTTCGACGGGGTGGCAATCAGCCCCAGCATTTT.